The clone carrying this TCR beta chain was found a few times. Antigen specificity is unknown. Cell sorting via CD45RO/CCR7/CD25/CD127/CD95/CD27 was performed to obtain CD4+ naive, central memory, regulatory and stem cell-like memory cells. The entry originates in a study of beta chain features in type 1 diabetes. Overall study findings and caveats: The naive, central memory and Treg TCRB repertoires of patients appeared to be more similar to one another than those of healthy donors. When Type 1 diabetes patients were examined, their TCRB CDR3s proved moderately but significantly shorter in all four CD4+ subsets. Patients with type 1 diabetes showed fewer VDJ junction insertions and more deletions.

Of the isolated RNA, all was reverse transcribed, and so the sequenced material was expressed TCRB transcripts. Using immunoSEQ multiplex PCR, the repertoire was profiled, and TCRdb retains in-frame clones only, with some absent. The sample records hundreds of thousands of clones, approximately 11% being singletons. The germline V gene has CDR1 SGHRS and CDR2 YFSETQ. The CDR3 extends over 16 amino acids. Between the trimmed V and J ends, which lost 4 bases and 6 bases, there was a span of 23 bases. Specimen: naive CD4+ T cells from blood. The clonotype was recovered from a woman aged 25 to 39 in good health. The chain joins TRBV5-1 to TRBJ2-7, with D tentatively TRBD2 (5 bases). The CDR3 loop is CASSPESGPIFSEQYF. Written as DNA, the CDR3 is TGCGCCAGCAGCCCTGAGAGCGGTCCTATTTTCTCCGAGCAGTACTTC.